These 2 T cell receptor beta chains were all obtained from the same sample, sequenced in a study of identical twins. TCRdb re-analysed the 5' RACE reads in MiXCR, keeping a single row per CDR3 protein. The data hold roughly 720,000 distinct CDR3 sequences, with around a sixth observed a single time. These same records also appear under a second study, on T cells expressing NK-cell markers.

Sequencing was carried out using PBMCs. All receptors come from a woman between 18 and 29 years old in good health.

The CDR3 protein is CASSLGQGTPYEQYF. In nucleotides, the CDR3 is TGTGCCAGCAGCTTAGGACAGGGTACCCCCTACGAGCAGTACTTC. This chain uses TRBV7-6 with TRBJ2-7; 7 bases match TRBD1. Germline V CDR1 and CDR2: SGHVS, FNYEAQ. The ends lost 1 base at V and 2 bases at J; junction bases unmatched: 5. The CDR3 has 15 residues.

This clonotype was observed a handful of times. The gene calls are TRBV7-9 and TRBJ1-2; D unclear. This CDR3 contains 14 residues. CDR1 SEHNR and CDR2 FQNEAQ come from the germline V gene (reference sequence). Trimming left V 0 bases short and J 2 bases short, with 7 bases between. The CDR3 region has the DNA TGTGCCAGCAGCTTAGCGAGCGGAAACTATGGCTACACCTTC. This sequence encodes CASSLASGNYGYTF.